Following are 15 T cell receptor beta chains from one sample sequenced in a study of technical replicates of blood from several donors. TCRdb keeps only in-frame clones here, not all; method: immunoSEQ multiplex PCR. The data contain about 81,000 clones, 96% of them singletons. Sequenced input: T cells isolated from PBMCs. The receptors shown here come from a human donor in good health.

The V call is TRBV6-6, the J call TRBJ1-5, with D unresolved. The germline gives CDR1 MNHNY, CDR2 SVGAGI (reference sequence). This CDR3 is 13 amino acids long. The ends were cut back, 6 bases at V and 6 bases at J, with 12 bases in the middle. The CDR3 sequence is CASREQFSQPQHF. Written as DNA, the CDR3 is TGTGCCAGCAGGGAACAGTTTTCTCAGCCCCAGCATTTT.

The CDR3 loop reads CASSQRQLQILSGNTIYF. As DNA, the CDR3 is TGCGCCAGCAGCCAAAGACAGCTACAGATCCTCTCTGGAAACACCATATATTTT. J is TRBJ1-3 and V is TRBV4-1, with a weak D call TRBD1 (5 bases). Germline V gene sequence: CDR1 MGHRA, CDR2 YSYEKL. The CDR3 length is 18 residues. Trimming removed 2 bases from V and 0 bases from J, with 17 bases in between.

In the case of this clone: Mismatch with germline at one junction end may stem from a read error. CDR3 sequence (DNA): TGTGCCAGCAGCCTAGAAGACAGAGCTCGCGACGAGCAGTACTTC. Translated: CASSLEDRARDEQYF. The chain recombines TRBV11-3 with TRBJ2-7, with a tentative D call TRBD1 (5 bases). CDR3 length equals 15 residues. Per the germline V gene, CDR1 is SGHNT and CDR2 is YENEEA.

The genes are TRBV15 and TRBJ1-1; 7 nucleotides line up with TRBD1. The J segment lost 3 bases and the V segment lost 5 bases, leaving 12 bases of the junction unmatched. Looked up from germline, CDR1 is LNHNV and CDR2 is YYDKDF (reference sequence). This CDR3 contains 16 residues. The CDR3 protein is CATSGQDLRGDTEAFF. The CDR3 DNA is TGTGCCACCAGCGGACAGGATCTAAGGGGAGACACTGAAGCTTTCTTT.

The J gene is TRBJ2-5, the V gene TRBV4-1; D is unresolved. V shed 1 base and J shed 2 bases, with 14 bases lying between them. Germline V gene lookup returns CDR1 MGHRA and CDR2 YSYEKL. The CDR3 runs to 16 residues. The CDR3 DNA is TGCGCCAGCAGCCAAGTATTTGTGGCAAGTCAAGAGACCCAGTACTTC. This encodes CASSQVFVASQETQYF.

J is TRBJ2-7 and V is TRBV7-9, with 8 bases lining up with TRBD1. J was trimmed by 3 bases and V by 6 bases; bases with no gene match: 13. Looked up from germline, CDR1 is SEHNR and CDR2 is FQNEAQ (reference sequence). CDR3 length equals 16 residues. As DNA, the CDR3 is TGTGCCAGCAGTCTTACCACAGGGGGAAACCTCTACGAGCAGTACTTC. It specifies CASSLTTGGNLYEQYF.

The rearrangement joins TRBV7-9 to TRBJ2-1, with 7 bases matching TRBD2. The CDR3 extends over 19 amino acids. V shed 2 bases and J 0 bases; nucleotides not matched to a gene: 13. Germline loops: CDR1 SEHNR, CDR2 FQNEAQ (reference sequence). The CDR3: CASSLIAGDALSSYNEQFF. The CDR3, as DNA: TGTGCCAGCAGCTTAATCGCGGGGGACGCCTTGAGCTCCTACAATGAGCAGTTCTTC.

The chain employs TRBV2 and TRBJ2-1; TRBD2 agrees at 8 bases. V was pared by 1 base and J by 5 bases, with 7 bases of the junction left unmatched. Germline values: CDR1 SNHLY, CDR2 FYNNEI. The CDR3 spans 16 residues. The CDR3 DNA sequence: TGTGCCAGCAGTGAAGGAAGGGGACTAGACCACAATGAGCAGTTCTTC. It is translated as CASSEGRGLDHNEQFF.

The V and J genes are TRBV5-1 and TRBJ2-1, with D unresolved. Germline loops: CDR1 SGHRS, CDR2 YFSETQ. With 0 bases removed from V and 0 bases from J, the gap between germline ends came to 13 bases. The CDR3 contains 17 residues. The DNA of the CDR3 is TGCGCCAGCAGCTTGGATAGCCGACGAAGCTCCTACAATGAGCAGTTCTTC. It is translated as CASSLDSRRSSYNEQFF.

The CDR3 protein is CATRGGLTDTQYF. In nucleotides, the CDR3 is TGTGCCACCCGGGGGGGACTCACAGATACGCAGTATTTT. V gene TRBV19 combines with J gene TRBJ2-3, with 8 bases fitting TRBD2. Germline values: CDR1 LNHDA, CDR2 SQIVND (reference sequence). Trimming at V came to 10 bases and at J to 2 bases, leaving 5 bases not matched to a gene. This CDR3 region has 13 residues.

A few counts support this clone. The rearrangement joins TRBV10-1 to TRBJ2-7; 10 bases are a match to TRBD2. The CDR3 is made up of 13 amino acids. Germline V gene data show CDR1 as WNHNN and CDR2 as SYGVQD (reference sequence). The J segment lost 6 bases and the V segment lost 6 bases, leaving 5 bases of the junction unmatched. This CDR3 is CASSQRGGGEQYF. CDR3 bases: TGCGCCAGCAGCCAGCGGGGGGGCGGCGAGCAGTACTTC.

The table lists this clone with a count of one. The V and J genes are TRBV2 and TRBJ2-2; 7 bases fit TRBD1. CDR3 length: 12 residues. Per germline, CDR1 SNHLY and CDR2 FYNNEI. V was clipped by 10 bases and J by 5 bases; unmatched bases: 4. The CDR3 spells CATRQGTGELFF. The CDR3 DNA reads TGTGCCACGCGACAGGGTACCGGGGAGCTGTTTTTT.

This clone was counted a few times. The chain combines TRBV9 with TRBJ2-3, with D possibly TRBD2 on 6 matching bases. From germline, CDR1 is SGDLS and CDR2 YYNGEE. V lost 0 bases and J lost 2, with 10 bases in between. CDR3 length: 15 residues. CDR3 sequence: CASSVGVAATDTQYF. The CDR3 DNA reads as TGTGCCAGCAGCGTAGGGGTAGCGGCCACAGATACGCAGTATTTT.

The CDR3: CASSLDYGSETQYF. The CDR3 nucleotides are TGTGCCAGCAGCTTAGATTACGGGAGTGAGACCCAGTACTTC. This chain connects TRBV7-2 to TRBJ2-5; tentative D call: TRBD2 (6 bases). CDR1 and CDR2 (germline): SGHTA, FQGNSA. The length of the CDR3 is 14 residues. The germline V and J ends were trimmed by 1 base and 5 bases, with 11 bases remaining between them.

This clone has a single count. The rearrangement uses TRBV6-4 and TRBJ2-2, with TRBD1 matching 7 bases. The germline V gene encodes CDR1 MRHNA and CDR2 SNTAGT. V shed 2 bases, J shed 7 bases, and the junction held 4 bases outside the gene matches. There are 14 residues in the CDR3. CDR3 in amino acids: CASSDTTGFGELFF. As DNA, the CDR3 is TGTGCCAGCAGTGACACGACAGGGTTCGGGGAGCTGTTTTTT.